Sequencing of this T cell receptor (beta chain) was carried out in a study of CD8+ T cells in alopecia areata. Whole-study context: The percentage of affected scalp area served as the score of severity for treated patients. Study-wide points: Among the 100 top clones, expanded CD8+ clones, like scalp clonality, were significantly decreased by tofacitinib. In scalp samples, resident alphabeta T cells of normal skin are also sequenced.

Treatment described: oral pan-JAK inhibitor, 5-10 mg twice daily. Lesional scalp punch biopsies and peripheral blood came from alopecia areata patients. Comment on this clone: As yet, its antigen is unknown.

The CDR3 is 15 amino acids. Germline CDR1 is SGHRS and CDR2 is YFSETQ. Trimming took off 5 bases at V and 1 base at J, with 15 bases between the two ends. Investigators isolated RNA and reverse transcribed it into cDNA to act as the sequencing template. The assay was immunoSEQ multiplex PCR, and TCRdb's table has in-frame clones only and misses some. The sample lists 210,000 or so clones; more than 55% were seen once. This chain uses TRBV5-1 with TRBJ2-5; D tentatively reads TRBD1 or TRBD2 (5 bases each). The sample consisted of CD4+ T cells sorted from blood, taken between weeks 44 and 45, from a patient treated with tofacitinib. The source of this sequence is a human donor with alopecia areata. The CDR3 loop is CASRRPARGQETQYF. For the CDR3, the DNA is TGCGCCAGCAGGCGTCCGGCGAGGGGCCAAGAGACCCAGTACTTC. The full variable domain, completed using reference TRBV5-1 and TRBJ2-5, is KAGVTQTPRYLIKTRGQQVTLSCSPISGHRSVSWYQQTPGQGLQFLFEYFSETQRNKGNFPGRFSGRQFSNSRSEMNVSTLELGDSALYLCASRRPARGQETQYFGPGTRLLVL.